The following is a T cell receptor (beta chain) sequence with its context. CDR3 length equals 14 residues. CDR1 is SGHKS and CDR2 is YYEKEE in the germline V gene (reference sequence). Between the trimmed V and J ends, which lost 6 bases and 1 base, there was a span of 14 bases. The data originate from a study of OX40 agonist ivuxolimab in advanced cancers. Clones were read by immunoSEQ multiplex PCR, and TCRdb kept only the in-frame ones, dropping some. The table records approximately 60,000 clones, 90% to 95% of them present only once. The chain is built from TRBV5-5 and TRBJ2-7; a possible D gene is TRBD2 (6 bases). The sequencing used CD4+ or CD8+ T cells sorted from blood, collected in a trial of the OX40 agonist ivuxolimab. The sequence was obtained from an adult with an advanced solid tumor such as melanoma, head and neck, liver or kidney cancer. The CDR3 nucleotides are TGTGCCAGCACCCTCTTCGGGGGTTCCTACGAGCAGTACTTC. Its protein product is CASTLFGGSYEQYF.